A selection of T cell receptor beta chains follows, all from one sample in a study of human T cells and chemical hapten exposure. A single record per CDR3 protein comes from TCRdb applying MiXCR to the RACE reads. The repertoire holds some 54,000 distinct CDR3 sequences, with around 9.5% as singletons. Specimen: whole blood, collected in connection with sensitization to the hapten diphenylcyclopropenone (DPC). These receptors were taken from a woman in her forties or fifties with alopecia areata. Some clones in this sample may be carry-over from other donors' samples. Both conserved end residues are part of each CDR3. The order of the fields is CDR3 DNA, CDR3 protein, clone size, V gene, J gene, D gene. The D gene is left open where the match is weak. Part of the rows lack a size; the others show once, few, many or a class for expanded clones.

cdr3_nt: TGTGCCAGCAACCCCAGGCTGTCCTCCTACGAGCAGTACTTC
cdr3_aa: CASNPRLSSYEQYF
clone_size: few
v_call: TRBV28
j_call: TRBJ2-7
d_call: NA

cdr3_nt: TGCAGTGCTAACATCGGGAGGTCTGCCTACGAGCAGTACTTC
cdr3_aa: CSANIGRSAYEQYF
clone_size: NA
v_call: TRBV20-1
j_call: TRBJ2-7
d_call: TRBD2

cdr3_nt: TGTGCCAGCAACGTAGAGTATGGCTACACCTTC
cdr3_aa: CASNVEYGYTF
clone_size: many
v_call: TRBV2
j_call: TRBJ1-2
d_call: NA

cdr3_nt: TGTGCCAGCAGCTCCCGGGACATCGGGGGCAATGAGCAGTTCTTC
cdr3_aa: CASSSRDIGGNEQFF
clone_size: NA
v_call: TRBV7-2
j_call: TRBJ2-1
d_call: NA

cdr3_nt: TGTGCCAGCAGACGAGACGGTTCCTACAATGAGCAGTTCTTC
cdr3_aa: CASRRDGSYNEQFF
clone_size: NA
v_call: TRBV6-5
j_call: TRBJ2-1
d_call: NA

cdr3_nt: TGCGCCAGCAGACCAGCGCGCGGGACGGCTAGCACAGATACGCAGTATTTT
cdr3_aa: CASRPARGTASTDTQYF
clone_size: NA
v_call: TRBV5-1
j_call: TRBJ2-3
d_call: NA

cdr3_nt: TGTGCCAGCAGTTACTCGGGTGGCAGGGTAGATTTCTACGAGCAGTACTTC
cdr3_aa: CASSYSGGRVDFYEQYF
clone_size: NA
v_call: TRBV6-5
j_call: TRBJ2-7
d_call: NA

cdr3_nt: TGTGCCAGCAGCGGTCCACGCAGGACGGCCGGGGAGCTGTTTTTT
cdr3_aa: CASSGPRRTAGELFF
clone_size: many
v_call: TRBV7-9
j_call: TRBJ2-2
d_call: NA

cdr3_nt: TGTGCCAGCAGTTACAGCCAGGGGGGCTATGGCTACACCTTC
cdr3_aa: CASSYSQGGYGYTF
clone_size: many
v_call: TRBV6-2/TRBV6-3
j_call: TRBJ1-2
d_call: TRBD1

cdr3_nt: TGTGCCAGCAGTTTAGCCGGGACAGGCGGGGGAGCTGGCTACACCTTC
cdr3_aa: CASSLAGTGGGAGYTF
clone_size: many
v_call: TRBV12-3/TRBV12-4
j_call: TRBJ1-2
d_call: TRBD1

cdr3_nt: TGCAGTGCTAGAGATCAGGGCGGCCGGGACAGGGCCTACGAGCAGTACTTC
cdr3_aa: CSARDQGGRDRAYEQYF
clone_size: few
v_call: TRBV20-1
j_call: TRBJ2-7
d_call: TRBD1

cdr3_nt: TGTGCCAGCAGCTTAGTCGCGACGGGGAACACTGAAGCTTTCTTT
cdr3_aa: CASSLVATGNTEAFF
clone_size: NA
v_call: TRBV7-2
j_call: TRBJ1-1
d_call: NA

cdr3_nt: TGTGCCAGCAGTGTTTGGGAGACCCAGTACTTC
cdr3_aa: CASSVWETQYF
clone_size: few
v_call: TRBV2
j_call: TRBJ2-5
d_call: NA

cdr3_nt: TGTGCCAGCAGCCCACACAGGGCCTATGAAAAACTGTTTTTT
cdr3_aa: CASSPHRAYEKLFF
clone_size: many
v_call: TRBV14
j_call: TRBJ1-4
d_call: NA